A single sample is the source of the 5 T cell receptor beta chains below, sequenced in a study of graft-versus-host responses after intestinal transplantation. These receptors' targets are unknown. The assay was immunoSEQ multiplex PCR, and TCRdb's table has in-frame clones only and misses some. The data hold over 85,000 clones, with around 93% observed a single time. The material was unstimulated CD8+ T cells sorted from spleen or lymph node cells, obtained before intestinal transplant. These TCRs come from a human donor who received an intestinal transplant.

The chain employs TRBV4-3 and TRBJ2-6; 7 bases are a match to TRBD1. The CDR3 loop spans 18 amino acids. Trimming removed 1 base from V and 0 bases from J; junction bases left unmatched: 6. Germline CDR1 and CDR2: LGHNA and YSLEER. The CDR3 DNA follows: TGCGCCAGCAGCCAAGGGGTTCCAGGGGGCTCTGGGGCCAACGTCCTGACTTTC. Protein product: CASSQGVPGGSGANVLTF.

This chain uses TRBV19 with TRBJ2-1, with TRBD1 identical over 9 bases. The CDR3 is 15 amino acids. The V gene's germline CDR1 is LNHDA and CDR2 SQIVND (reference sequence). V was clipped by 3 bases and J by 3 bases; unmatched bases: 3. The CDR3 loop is CASSIRDRDYNEQFF. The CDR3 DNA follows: TGTGCCAGTAGTATTCGGGACAGGGACTACAATGAGCAGTTCTTC.

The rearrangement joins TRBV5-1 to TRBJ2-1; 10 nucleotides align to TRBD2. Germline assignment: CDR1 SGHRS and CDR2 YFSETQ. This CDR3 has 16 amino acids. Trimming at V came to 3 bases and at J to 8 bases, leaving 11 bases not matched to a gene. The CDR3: CASSSPNTSGIDEQFF. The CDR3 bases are TGCGCCAGCAGCTCCCCTAACACTAGCGGGATCGATGAGCAGTTCTTC.

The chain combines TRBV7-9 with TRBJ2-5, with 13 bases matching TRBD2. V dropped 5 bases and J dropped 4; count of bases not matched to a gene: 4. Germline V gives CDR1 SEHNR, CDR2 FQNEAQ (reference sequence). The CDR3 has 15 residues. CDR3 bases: TGTGCCAGCAGCCTCGGGACTAGCGGGACAGAGACCCAGTACTTC. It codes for CASSLGTSGTETQYF.

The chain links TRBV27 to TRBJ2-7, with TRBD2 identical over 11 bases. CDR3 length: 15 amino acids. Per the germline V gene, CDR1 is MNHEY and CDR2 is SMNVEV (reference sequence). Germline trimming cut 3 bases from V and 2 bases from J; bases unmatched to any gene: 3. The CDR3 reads CASSFIAGGPYEQYF. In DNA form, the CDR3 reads TGTGCCAGCAGTTTCATAGCGGGGGGGCCCTACGAGCAGTACTTC.